The source of this T cell receptor (beta chain) is a study of identical twins. The authors used template switching to add a universal primer site and gave cDNA unique molecular identifiers. TCRdb processed the 5' RACE reads anew with MiXCR; each CDR3 protein has one entry. The profile shows approximately 260,000 distinct CDR3 sequences, around 8.8% of them singletons. In its sample, this clonotype was seen a few times. Its antigen is not known. The CDR3 consists of 14 residues. From germline, CDR1 is SGHRS and CDR2 YFSETQ. The V and J ends lost 7 bases and 2 bases respectively, with 14 bases between them. Study-wide findings and caveats: Twins shared beta out-of-frame sequences in excess, but this excess was weaker. Its conclusions, products of cross-sectional statistical analysis, did not come from following the same donors.

Healthy Caucasian donors formed the entire cohort. These same records also appear under a second study, on yellow fever vaccine responses in identical twins.

The chain carries TRBV5-1 and TRBJ2-3; the D gene is possibly TRBD2 (7 bases). This receptor was taken from a woman under 30 in good health. Sequenced input: CD8+ T cells sorted from blood. The CDR3 DNA sequence: TGCGCCAGCCGGAGGGAGGGACACACAGATACGCAGTATTTT. Encoded protein: CASRREGHTDTQYF.